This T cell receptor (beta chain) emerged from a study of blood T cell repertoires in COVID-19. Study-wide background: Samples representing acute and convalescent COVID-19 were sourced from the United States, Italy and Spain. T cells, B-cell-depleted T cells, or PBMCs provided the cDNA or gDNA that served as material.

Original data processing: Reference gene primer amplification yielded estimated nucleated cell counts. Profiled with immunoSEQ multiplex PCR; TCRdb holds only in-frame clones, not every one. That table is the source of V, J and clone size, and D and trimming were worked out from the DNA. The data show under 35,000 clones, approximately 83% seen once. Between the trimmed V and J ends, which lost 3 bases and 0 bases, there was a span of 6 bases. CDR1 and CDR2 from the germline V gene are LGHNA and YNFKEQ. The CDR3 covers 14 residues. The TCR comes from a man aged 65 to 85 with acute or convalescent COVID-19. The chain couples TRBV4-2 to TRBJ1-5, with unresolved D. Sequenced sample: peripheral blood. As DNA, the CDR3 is TGTGCCAGCAGCCACCGGGATAGCAATCAGCCCCAGCATTTT. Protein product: CASSHRDSNQPQHF.